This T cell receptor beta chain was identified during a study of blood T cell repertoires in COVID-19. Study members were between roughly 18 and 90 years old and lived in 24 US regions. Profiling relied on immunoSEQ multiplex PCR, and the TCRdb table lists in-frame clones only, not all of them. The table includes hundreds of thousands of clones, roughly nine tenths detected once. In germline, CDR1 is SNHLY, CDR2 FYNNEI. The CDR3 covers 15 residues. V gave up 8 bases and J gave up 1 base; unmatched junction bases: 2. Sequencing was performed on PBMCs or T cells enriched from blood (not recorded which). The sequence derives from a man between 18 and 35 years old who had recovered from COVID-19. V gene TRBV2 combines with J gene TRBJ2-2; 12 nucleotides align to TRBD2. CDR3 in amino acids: CASGLAGLNTGELFF. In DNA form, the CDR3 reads TGTGCCAGCGGACTAGCGGGGTTGAACACCGGGGAGCTGTTTTTT.